The next 31 T cell receptor beta chains were all read from a single sample in a study of OX40 agonist ivuxolimab in advanced cancers. Produced via immunoSEQ multiplex PCR; TCRdb's table is partial and in-frame only. The sample yields tens of thousands of clones, about 89% seen once. The sample consisted of CD4+ or CD8+ T cells sorted from blood, taken in a trial of the OX40 agonist ivuxolimab. These TCRs come from an adult with an advanced solid tumor such as melanoma, head and neck, liver or kidney cancer.

The genes are TRBV6-1 and TRBJ2-7; D is unclear. This CDR3 is 12 amino acids long. V lost 1 base, J lost 7 bases, and 8 bases lay in between. Germline values: CDR1 MNHNS, CDR2 SASEGT. The CDR3 reads CASSEVAVEQYF. The DNA for the CDR3 is TGTGCCAGCAGTGAAGTTGCCGTGGAGCAGTACTTC.

The rearrangement links TRBV19 to TRBJ2-7; D gene ambiguous. CDR1 is LNHDA and CDR2 is SQIVND in the germline V gene (reference sequence). This CDR3 contains 14 residues. Trimming removed 4 bases from V and 6 bases from J, with 16 bases in between. CDR3 nucleotide sequence: TGTGCCAGTAGTAGCGCCCCGATCACGTCCGAGCAGTACTTC. Encoded protein: CASSSAPITSEQYF.

This clone was observed once. The J gene is TRBJ2-1, the V gene TRBV7-3; D is unresolved. The germline V gene encodes CDR1 SGHTA and CDR2 FQGTGA. The CDR3 sequence is 13 residues long. Trimming took 3 bases from V and 5 from J, leaving 8 bases between them. CDR3: CASSFQQHNEQFF. CDR3 coding DNA: TGTGCCAGCAGCTTTCAACAGCACAATGAGCAGTTCTTC.

The V call is TRBV7-9, the J call TRBJ2-2; no clear D. From germline, CDR1 is SEHNR and CDR2 FQNEAQ (reference sequence). Trimming removed 3 bases from V and 0 bases from J, with 14 bases in between. The CDR3 sequence is 17 residues long. CDR3 region: CASSFQFSAANTGELFF. The CDR3 nucleotides are TGTGCCAGCAGCTTCCAATTTTCGGCTGCGAACACCGGGGAGCTGTTTTTT.

This rearrangement joins TRBV28 to TRBJ1-5, with 9 positions matching TRBD1. Germline CDR1 MDHEN, CDR2 SYDVKM. This CDR3 has 15 amino acids. V gave up 5 bases and J gave up 5 bases; unmatched junction bases: 7. The CDR3 region is CASSIPGQGHQPQHF. In DNA form, the CDR3 reads TGTGCCAGCAGTATTCCGGGACAGGGACATCAGCCCCAGCATTTT.

This clone has a handful of counts. A read error may account for a junction end that differs from germline. The genes are TRBV7-2 and TRBJ2-7; D is unclear. Germline assignment: CDR1 SGHTA and CDR2 FQGNSA. This CDR3 has 12 amino acids. This CDR3 reads CASSLGGRTHLF. CDR3 coding DNA: TGTGCCAGCAGCTTAGGTGGTCGGACCCACCTATTC. The variable domain in full, completed from reference TRBV7-2 and TRBJ2-7, reads GAGVSQSPSNKVTEKGKDVELRCDPISGHTALYWYRQSLGQGLEFLIYFQGNSAPDKSGLPSDRFSAERTGGSVSTLTIQRTQQEDSAVYLCASSLGGRTHLFGPGTRLTVT.

V and J are TRBV4-2 and TRBJ2-6; TRBD1 matches 7 bases. CDR3 length equals 17 residues. Looked up from germline, CDR1 is LGHNA and CDR2 is YNFKEQ. V gave up 6 bases and J gave up 3 bases; unmatched junction bases: 11. The CDR3: CASSPAQGQGGANVLTF. The CDR3 DNA follows: TGTGCCAGCAGTCCGGCACAGGGGCAAGGTGGGGCCAACGTCCTGACTTTC.

This chain joins TRBV30 and TRBJ1-2, with a tentative D call TRBD1 (6 bases). This CDR3 region has 13 residues. Germline V gene lookup returns CDR1 GTSNPN and CDR2 SVGIG (reference sequence). The V end lost 1 base, the J end lost 3 bases, and 9 bases lay between the germline ends. CDR3 region: CAWSGEGDYGYTF. DNA for the CDR3: TGTGCCTGGAGTGGGGAGGGGGACTATGGCTACACCTTC.

The chain carries TRBV11-3 and TRBJ2-3; D gene ambiguous. Trimming took off 6 bases at V and 3 bases at J, with 10 bases between the two ends. CDR1 is SGHNT and CDR2 is YENEEA in the germline V gene. This CDR3 region has 13 residues. The DNA for the CDR3 is TGTGCCAGCAGGTCCCGAGCTACAGATACGCAGTATTTT. Translation gives CASRSRATDTQYF.

The chain is built from TRBV27 and TRBJ1-6; TRBD1 matches at 10 bases. CDR3 length: 16 residues. The junction had 7 bases not matched to a gene; V was cut back by 4 bases and J by 7 bases. Germline V CDR1 and CDR2: MNHEY, SMNVEV (reference sequence). CDR3 sequence: CASSSGTGVKNSPLHF. CDR3 DNA sequence: TGTGCCAGCAGTTCCGGGACAGGGGTTAAAAATTCACCCCTCCACTTT.

Written as DNA, the CDR3 is TGTGCCAGCGGGTACAGGGACACAGATACGCAGTATTTT. Translation gives CASGYRDTDTQYF. The chain joins TRBV7-2 to TRBJ2-3, with D perhaps TRBD1 (6 bases). Trimming shortened V by 8 bases and J by 2 bases, and 11 bases separated the two germline ends. Germline assignment: CDR1 SGHTA and CDR2 FQGNSA. There are 13 residues in the CDR3. Full variable domain (rest looked up from reference TRBV7-2 and TRBJ2-3): GAGVSQSPSNKVTEKGKDVELRCDPISGHTALYWYRQSLGQGLEFLIYFQGNSAPDKSGLPSDRFSAERTGGSVSTLTIQRTQQEDSAVYLCASGYRDTDTQYFGPGTRLTVL.

This clone came up once. The chain couples TRBV28 to TRBJ1-3; D remains unclear. V lost 8 bases, J lost 8 bases, and 7 bases lay in between. This CDR3 comprises 10 residues. Germline V gene lookup returns CDR1 MDHEN and CDR2 SYDVKM. CDR3 loop: CASGGDTIYF. CDR3 DNA sequence: TGTGCCAGCGGAGGAGACACCATATATTTT.

CDR3 DNA: TGTGCCAGCAGTGCCAACCCGAGCTCCTACAATGAGCAGTTCTTC. Translation: CASSANPSSYNEQFF. This rearrangement joins TRBV2 to TRBJ2-1; no clear D. This CDR3 comprises 15 residues. Germline CDR1 SNHLY, CDR2 FYNNEI. Trimming removed 4 bases from V and 0 bases from J, with 10 bases in between.

A single count supports this clone. This chain uses TRBV28 with TRBJ2-7; 7 nucleotides align to TRBD2. There are 14 residues in the CDR3. The V gene's germline CDR1 is MDHEN and CDR2 SYDVKM. Trimming cost V 6 bases and J 4 bases; bases outside gene matches: 9. The CDR3 DNA is TGTGCCAGCAGATTTGGCGGGAGTAAATACGAGCAGTACTTC. Translated: CASRFGGSKYEQYF.

CDR3 coding DNA: TGCAGCGTTGAACGGAGATCTAACTATGGCTACACCTTC. Translating it yields CSVERRSNYGYTF. This chain links TRBV29-1 with TRBJ1-2; D remains ambiguous. The CDR3 runs to 13 residues. V dropped 2 bases and J dropped 0 bases, with 7 bases sitting between them. Germline V lookup: CDR1 SQVTM, CDR2 ANQGSEA. The whole variable domain, filled in from reference TRBV29-1 and TRBJ1-2, reads SAVISQKPSRDICQRGTSLTIQCQVDSQVTMMFWYRQQPGQSLTLIATANQGSEATYESGFVIDKFPISRPNLTFSTLTVSNMSPEDSSIYLCSVERRSNYGYTFGSGTRLTVV.

This clone was recorded only once. The chain has TRBV5-5 and TRBJ1-5, with D possibly TRBD1 on 5 matching bases. V lost 2 bases to trimming and J lost 11 bases, with 20 bases between them. Per germline, CDR1 SGHKS and CDR2 YYEKEE (reference sequence). CDR3 length: 15 amino acids. The CDR3 coding sequence is TGTGCCAGCAGCTTAGTGGTGGGGGGAGGGTCTGCCCAGCATTTT. Its protein is CASSLVVGGGSAQHF.

CDR3 in DNA: TGTGCCAGCAGCTTGTTTGGAGCACAGGACCAAGAGACCCAGTACTTC. As protein: CASSLFGAQDQETQYF. The chain carries TRBV5-6 and TRBJ2-5, with D possibly matching TRBD1 (5 bases). The CDR3 length is 16 residues. V was trimmed by 1 base and J by 0 bases, leaving 13 bases between them. CDR1 is SGHDT, CDR2 YYEEEE, per germline.

In nucleotides, the CDR3 is TGCGCCAGCAGCACGTCGGACGGAAACTATGGCTACACCTTC. Amino acids: CASSTSDGNYGYTF. The J gene is TRBJ1-2, the V gene TRBV4-3; D remains unclear. This CDR3 has 14 residues. The ends were cut back, 5 bases at V and 2 bases at J, with 12 bases in the middle. The germline V gene encodes CDR1 LGHNA and CDR2 YSLEER.

The genes are TRBV6-7 and TRBJ1-3; perhaps TRBD1 as D (5 bases). TRBV6-7 is recorded as an ORF, its role being uncertain. This CDR3 has 14 residues. Trimming cost V 8 bases and J 0 bases, with 11 bases left between them. For the CDR3, the DNA is TGTGCCAGCGTTTTCAGGGCCTCTGGAAACACCATATATTTT. Its protein product is CASVFRASGNTIYF.

The chain recombines TRBV4-3 with TRBJ2-3; 9 bases are shared with TRBD2. The V segment lost 0 bases and the J segment 4 bases; nucleotides outside the gene matches: 8. This CDR3 is 17 amino acids long. Looked up from germline, CDR1 is LGHNA and CDR2 is YSLEER. The CDR3 coding sequence is TGCGCCAGCAGCCAAGAAGGCGGGAGGGATATGTCAGATACGCAGTATTTT. Residues: CASSQEGGRDMSDTQYF.

This clone has just one count. The V gene is TRBV5-1, the J gene TRBJ2-2; 9 bases fit TRBD1. CDR1 and CDR2 from the germline V gene are SGHRS and YFSETQ. Trimming at V came to 2 bases and at J to 1 base, leaving 3 bases not matched to a gene. The CDR3 is 16 amino acids. CDR3 sequence: CASSFWGQGNTGELFF. The CDR3 nucleotides are TGCGCCAGCAGCTTTTGGGGACAGGGGAACACCGGGGAGCTGTTTTTT.

The J gene is TRBJ2-5, the V gene TRBV7-2, with D hard to call. The CDR3 contains 13 residues. Trimming stripped 4 bases from V and 0 bases from J, with 6 bases between. From germline, CDR1 is SGHTA and CDR2 FQGNSA. CDR3 sequence reads: CASSSTYQETQYF. In DNA, the CDR3 is TGTGCCAGCAGCTCTACGTACCAAGAGACCCAGTACTTC. Complete variable domain (other parts from reference TRBV7-2 and TRBJ2-5): GAGVSQSPSNKVTEKGKDVELRCDPISGHTALYWYRQSLGQGLEFLIYFQGNSAPDKSGLPSDRFSAERTGGSVSTLTIQRTQQEDSAVYLCASSSTYQETQYFGPGTRLLVL.

The chain joins TRBV4-2 to TRBJ2-3; 8 bases agree with TRBD1. The CDR3 is made up of 14 amino acids. J was trimmed by 9 bases and V by 2 bases; bases with no gene match: 7. The V gene's germline CDR1 is LGHNA and CDR2 YNFKEQ. CDR3 coding DNA: TGTGCCAGCAGCCAACAAGTCGACAGGGGAACGCAGTATTTT. This encodes CASSQQVDRGTQYF.

V is TRBV7-3 and J is TRBJ2-2; D is unresolved. V was pared by 0 bases and J by 4 bases, with 3 bases between. Germline loops: CDR1 SGHTA, CDR2 FQGTGA. This CDR3 has 13 amino acids. The CDR3, as DNA: TGTGCCAGCAGCTTAACGACCACCGGGGAGCTGTTTTTT. Its translation: CASSLTTTGELFF.

This sequence joins TRBV7-9 and TRBJ2-4; 7 bases align to TRBD1. This CDR3 region has 14 residues. The V gene end was trimmed by 5 bases and the J gene end by 8 bases; junction bases not matched to a gene: 9. Germline values: CDR1 SEHNR, CDR2 FQNEAQ (reference sequence). CDR3 sequence: CASSQGYRGDIQYF. CDR3 in DNA: TGTGCCAGCAGCCAGGGATACAGGGGTGACATTCAGTACTTC.

V and J are TRBV5-1 and TRBJ2-1, with D uncertain. This CDR3 comprises 12 residues. Trimming cost V 4 bases and J 7 bases, with 9 bases left between them. In germline, CDR1 is SGHRS, CDR2 YFSETQ. The CDR3 DNA follows: TGCGCCAGCAGCGGGGTGAGTAATGAGCAGTTCTTC. The encoded protein is CASSGVSNEQFF.

In this sample, this clone turned up once. The chain is built from TRBV19 and TRBJ1-1; no definite D call. CDR3 size: 13 residues. Trimming cost V 6 bases and J 0 bases, with 8 bases left between them. Germline assignment: CDR1 LNHDA and CDR2 SQIVND (reference sequence). The CDR3 DNA is TGTGCCAGTAGAGGACGGTTGAACACTGAAGCTTTCTTT. Its translation is CASRGRLNTEAFF.

This chain joins TRBV4-1 and TRBJ1-6; D ambiguous. Germline V gene data show CDR1 as MGHRA and CDR2 as YSYEKL. V was cut by 6 bases and J by 6 bases, with 15 bases left in between. This CDR3 region has 15 residues. The CDR3 bases are TGCGCCAGCAGTGTCGCAGATTTATCTAATTCACCCCTCCACTTT. Translating gives CASSVADLSNSPLHF.

The chain carries TRBV6-5 and TRBJ1-5; the D gene is possibly TRBD1 (5 bases). V was pared by 2 bases and J by 3 bases, with 8 bases between. This CDR3 spans 14 amino acids. Germline CDR1 is MNHEY and CDR2 is SVGAGI. CDR3 sequence reads: CASSYETVNQPQHF. The CDR3 DNA is TGTGCCAGCAGTTACGAGACAGTCAATCAGCCCCAGCATTTT.

CDR3 in amino acids: CASSGTGTSVSYEQYF. CDR3 nucleotide sequence: TGTGCCAGCAGCGGCACCGGGACTAGCGTCTCCTACGAGCAGTACTTC. This chain joins TRBV7-2 and TRBJ2-7; 10 bases line up with TRBD2. The V gene's germline CDR1 is SGHTA and CDR2 FQGNSA. CDR3 length: 16 amino acids. V trimming: 5 bases; J trimming: 0 bases; junction bases outside the gene matches: 7.

This clone was observed a single time. This chain joins TRBV6-5 and TRBJ1-5; D may be TRBD1 (5 bases). The V and J ends lost 2 bases and 4 bases respectively, with 12 bases between them. The CDR3 is made up of 15 amino acids. Germline CDR1 and CDR2: MNHEY and SVGAGI. In DNA form, the CDR3 reads TGTGCCAGCAGTTACACCCGGGACCTTAATCAGCCCCAGCATTTT. It specifies CASSYTRDLNQPQHF.